The following is a TCR beta chain sequence with its context. The protocol was immunoSEQ multiplex PCR, while the TCRdb copy is restricted to in-frame clones and leaves out a portion. The sample lists 300,000 to 400,000 clones; roughly 84% were seen once. These data belong to a study of Ad26.COV2.S vaccination and SARS-CoV-2 variants. Treatment specified: some 19 received Ad26.COV2.S at low or high dose, single or two shots; 5 received placebo; per-sample allocation not given. It was on day 63 after the first vaccine or placebo injection that samples were taken. Wuhan-strain spike was delivered by a replication-incompetent Ad26 vector. Sequencing was performed on peripheral blood, taken in a trial of Ad26.COV2.S vaccine versus placebo. The TCR sequence derives from a person aged 18 to 65 who received the Ad26.COV2.S COVID-19 vaccine or a placebo.

The CDR3 DNA sequence: TGCGCCAGCAGTCAATGGGTTCAACCGGGACACGGGAATGAAAAACTGTTTTTT. Its translation: CASSQWVQPGHGNEKLFF. The V and J genes are TRBV23-1 and TRBJ1-4, with D possibly being TRBD1 (6 bases). TRBV23-1 is an ORF, with its function uncertain. CDR3 length: 18 amino acids. V dropped 1 base and J dropped 5 bases, with 20 bases sitting between them.